This T cell receptor (beta chain) originates from a study of CD4 and CD8 cells across lung adenocarcinoma regions. From the PCR reads, TCRdb called clonotypes with MiXCR, one entry per CDR3 protein. This sample carries around 11,000 distinct CDR3 sequences, roughly 50% of them seen once, and the ten largest clones take less than 20%. Localized lung adenocarcinoma, a non-small cell lung cancer, affected the donors. With regard to this clonotype: Germline and junction disagree at one end, which may indicate a read error.

Germline V gene data show CDR1 as WNHNN and CDR2 as SYGVQD (reference sequence). The CDR3 extends over 14 amino acids. This chain links TRBV10-1 with TRBJ2-4; 8 bases align to TRBD2. The J call may be in error: the DNA end matches TRBJ2-5 better. The sequenced material came from CD4+ T cells from the center of a lung tumor. The source is a male donor with lung adenocarcinoma. The CD4 and CD8 labels of this study may be unreliable. Written as DNA, the CDR3 is TGCGCGAGGCAGCGGGGGCGTGCCCAAAAGACCCAGTACTTC. It is translated as CARQRGRAQKTQYF.